This T cell receptor (beta chain) was sequenced in a study of cytomegalovirus exposure and HLA in healthy donors. Overall study: The roughly 130 validation repertoires were reported in a later analysis to have been generated on the same platform as the roughly 700 first-cohort repertoires. General study results and limits: Altogether, 150 to 200 TCR beta chains were recorded as cytomegalovirus-associated. It was confirmed in vitro that a few of the CMV-associated chains were specific for CMV antigens.

Germline values: CDR1 SGHRS, CDR2 YFSETQ. Trimming at V came to 6 bases and at J to 7 bases, leaving 11 bases not matched to a gene. CDR3 length equals 15 residues. TCRdb's table, derived via immunoSEQ multiplex PCR, lists solely in-frame clones and lacks some. The table has 120,000 to 150,000 clones, about 87% seen once. Notes on this clone: Its antigen is currently unknown.

Sample: PBMCs. This TCR was sampled from a young man in good health and CMV-seropositive. V is TRBV5-1 and J is TRBJ1-4; TRBD1 matches 8 bases. The CDR3 bases are TGCGCCAGCACCCGCCAAGGGACAGGAGGTGAAAAACTGTTTTTT. It yields the protein CASTRQGTGGEKLFF.